A single sample is the source of the 27 T cell receptor beta chains below, sequenced in a study of OX40 agonist ivuxolimab in advanced cancers. TCRdb keeps only in-frame clones here, not all; method: immunoSEQ multiplex PCR. Of around 94,000 clones listed, approximately 89% are singletons. The sequencing here drew on CD4+ or CD8+ T cells sorted from blood, taken in a trial of the OX40 agonist ivuxolimab. The receptor source for this set is an adult with an advanced solid tumor such as melanoma, head and neck, liver or kidney cancer.

This chain links TRBV5-1 with TRBJ2-5, with TRBD2 matching 9 bases. The ends lost 4 bases at V and 1 base at J; junction bases unmatched: 8. This CDR3 is 16 amino acids long. Germline-derived CDR1 and CDR2 are SGHRS and YFSETQ. Here the CDR3 reads CASSPRQLAGQETQYF. The CDR3 bases are TGCGCCAGCAGCCCCAGGCAACTAGCGGGCCAAGAGACCCAGTACTTC.

This clone was seen only a few times. The CDR3 DNA is TGTGCCAGCAGTGATCAGACTAGACCCCAGCATTTT. As protein: CASSDQTRPQHF. The chain uses TRBV2 and TRBJ1-5; D is ambiguous. The CDR3 loop spans 12 amino acids. Germline values: CDR1 SNHLY, CDR2 FYNNEI. V lost 3 bases to trimming and J lost 10 bases, with 10 bases between them.

This rearrangement joins TRBV14 to TRBJ2-6, with 12 bases lining up with TRBD1. The V gene end was trimmed by 4 bases and the J gene end by 10 bases; junction bases not matched to a gene: 8. CDR1 and CDR2 (germline): SGHDN, FVKESK. This CDR3 comprises 16 residues. Here the CDR3 DNA reads TGTGCCAGCAGCCTAGGGACAGGGGGCGCAAATAACGTCCTGACTTTC. Translation: CASSLGTGGANNVLTF.

V is TRBV5-1 and J is TRBJ2-7; D not resolved. Germline CDR1 SGHRS, CDR2 YFSETQ. The CDR3 consists of 14 residues. V lost 0 bases and J 3 bases, leaving 10 bases between the germline ends. CDR3 in DNA: TGCGCCAGCAGCTTGGGGCGAGCCGTCTACGAGCAGTACTTC. Residues: CASSLGRAVYEQYF.

The chain recombines TRBV5-8 with TRBJ2-5; D possibly corresponds to TRBD2 (6 bases). V gave up 4 bases and J gave up 0 bases, with 7 bases separating them. Germline V gene lookup returns CDR1 SGHTS and CDR2 YDEGEE. The CDR3 has 13 amino acids. The CDR3 region is CASSGDYQETQYF. In DNA, the CDR3 is TGTGCCAGCAGCGGGGACTACCAAGAGACCCAGTACTTC.

V and J are TRBV7-8 and TRBJ1-1; D not certain. V was pared by 1 base and J by 2 bases, with 5 bases between. In germline, CDR1 is SGHVS, CDR2 FQNEAQ. The CDR3 sequence is 13 residues long. The CDR3 loop is CASSLVVNTEAFF. In DNA, the CDR3 is TGTGCCAGCAGCTTAGTAGTAAACACTGAAGCTTTCTTT. Complete variable domain (other parts from reference TRBV7-8 and TRBJ1-1): GAGVSQSPRYKVAKRGQDVALRCDPISGHVSLFWYQQALGQGPEFLTYFQNEAQLDKSGLPSDRFFAERPEGSVSTLKIQRTQQEDSAVYLCASSLVVNTEAFFGQGTRLTVV.

The V call is TRBV7-2, the J call TRBJ2-7, with 7 nucleotides matching TRBD1. From germline, CDR1 is SGHTA and CDR2 FQGNSA. V shed 1 base, J shed 2 bases, and the junction held 5 bases outside the gene matches. The CDR3 runs 15 residues. The CDR3 loop is CASSLVAGGAYEQYF. The DNA for the CDR3 is TGTGCCAGCAGCTTAGTGGCAGGGGGAGCCTACGAGCAGTACTTC.

The chain uses TRBV14 and TRBJ1-5; D might be TRBD1 (5 bases). V shed 7 bases and J shed 1 base, with 20 bases lying between them. Germline loops: CDR1 SGHDN, CDR2 FVKESK. The CDR3 contains 17 residues. The CDR3 loop is CASTLPTPWGSNQPQHF. The CDR3 region has the DNA TGTGCCAGCACCTTACCGACCCCCTGGGGGAGCAATCAGCCCCAGCATTTT.

The chain joins TRBV5-1 to TRBJ2-1; D remains ambiguous. CDR3 length equals 13 residues. V dropped 0 bases and J dropped 8 bases, with 9 bases sitting between them. Germline V gene lookup returns CDR1 SGHRS and CDR2 YFSETQ. The CDR3 reads CASSLALSDEQFF. Here the CDR3 DNA reads TGCGCCAGCAGCTTGGCCCTATCGGATGAGCAGTTCTTC.

V and J are TRBV6-5 and TRBJ2-5; possible D gene TRBD2, 6 bases. Between the trimmed V and J ends, which lost 7 bases and 2 bases, there was a span of 17 bases. The CDR3 sequence is 15 residues long. Per germline, CDR1 MNHEY and CDR2 SVGAGI. The CDR3 nucleotides read TGTGCCAGCACCGCACCGGGACTGCAACAAGAGACCCAGTACTTC. This encodes CASTAPGLQQETQYF.

The gene calls are TRBV7-2 and TRBJ2-7; D unclear. Trimming stripped 2 bases from V and 7 bases from J, with 12 bases between. Per the germline V gene, CDR1 is SGHTA and CDR2 is FQGNSA. The CDR3 contains 13 residues. The chain's CDR3 is CASSLTRDQEQYF. In nucleotides, the CDR3 is TGTGCCAGCAGCTTAACGAGAGATCAGGAGCAGTACTTC.

The chain is built from TRBV28 and TRBJ1-5, with 7 bases matching TRBD1. The CDR3 is made up of 13 amino acids. The V segment lost 4 bases and the J segment 9 bases; nucleotides outside the gene matches: 6. CDR1 and CDR2 from the germline V gene are MDHEN and SYDVKM. The CDR3 here is CASSSRQGAPQHF. The CDR3 region has the DNA TGTGCCAGCAGTTCCAGACAGGGAGCGCCCCAGCATTTT.

The gene calls are TRBV7-2 and TRBJ2-7, with D possibly TRBD1 on 6 matching bases. V lost 1 base, J lost 1 base, and 8 bases lay in between. The germline gives CDR1 SGHTA, CDR2 FQGNSA. The CDR3 consists of 14 residues. CDR3 bases: TGTGCCAGCAGCTTAGACAGGGAATCCTACGAGCAGTACTTC. Translation: CASSLDRESYEQYF.

The chain has TRBV10-3 and TRBJ1-3, with D unresolved. V was trimmed by 0 bases and J by 0 bases, leaving 9 bases between them. The CDR3 sequence is 16 residues long. Per the germline V gene, CDR1 is ENHRY and CDR2 is SYGVKD. The CDR3 region is CAISESRRVSGNTIYF. CDR3 DNA: TGTGCCATCAGTGAGTCAAGGAGGGTCTCTGGAAACACCATATATTTT.

The CDR3 spells CASSPPLGTGNTEAFF. The CDR3 nucleotides are TGTGCCAGCAGCCCGCCGTTAGGGACAGGGAACACTGAAGCTTTCTTT. The chain recombines TRBV7-2 with TRBJ1-1, with 8 positions matching TRBD1. CDR1 SGHTA and CDR2 FQGNSA come from the germline V gene. Trimming removed 5 bases from V and 1 base from J; junction bases left unmatched: 9. This CDR3 has 16 amino acids.

The V call is TRBV5-1, the J call TRBJ1-1, with no clear D. The CDR3 totals 11 residues. Trimming removed 7 bases from V and 2 bases from J, with 6 bases in between. Germline assignment: CDR1 SGHRS and CDR2 YFSETQ. The CDR3 DNA sequence: TGCGCCAGCCCCGTCAACACTGAAGCTTTCTTT. Translation gives CASPVNTEAFF.

This clone was seen a handful of times. The chain recombines TRBV7-2 with TRBJ1-1; no reliable D call. The CDR3 sequence is 13 residues long. Looked up from germline, CDR1 is SGHTA and CDR2 is FQGNSA. The germline V and J ends were trimmed by 6 bases and 1 base, with 9 bases remaining between them. CDR3 nucleotides: TGTGCCAGCAGTCTGAACTGGAACACTGAAGCTTTCTTT. It specifies CASSLNWNTEAFF.

The V gene is TRBV5-1, the J gene TRBJ2-5, with TRBD2 identical over 7 bases. There are 16 residues in the CDR3. V dropped 0 bases and J dropped 5; count of bases not matched to a gene: 10. Looked up from germline, CDR1 is SGHRS and CDR2 is YFSETQ. This CDR3 reads CASSLAGGGPVETQYF. For the CDR3, the DNA is TGCGCCAGCAGCTTGGCCGGGGGAGGGCCGGTTGAGACCCAGTACTTC.

V is TRBV6-5 and J is TRBJ2-7; D call uncertain. Germline V gene lookup returns CDR1 MNHEY and CDR2 SVGAGI. This CDR3 comprises 14 residues. Trimming removed 6 bases at V and 2 bases at J, with 14 bases between. CDR3 sequence reads: CASSKRTVPYEQYF. CDR3 nucleotide sequence: TGTGCCAGCAGCAAACGGACGGTGCCCTACGAGCAGTACTTC.

This chain joins TRBV27 and TRBJ2-3; no firm D call. The V gene lost 4 bases and the J gene lost 0 bases, with 5 bases spanning the gap. Germline CDR1 MNHEY, CDR2 SMNVEV (reference sequence). The CDR3 has 13 amino acids. In nucleotides, the CDR3 is TGTGCCAGCAGTTCGACTAGCACAGATACGCAGTATTTT. It specifies CASSSTSTDTQYF.

The V and J genes are TRBV10-3 and TRBJ1-5, with unresolved D. The V end was cut by 4 bases, the J end by 3 bases, with 7 bases between. The CDR3 sequence is 13 residues long. Germline V gene data show CDR1 as ENHRY and CDR2 as SYGVKD. The CDR3 nucleotides read TGTGCCATCAGTGCCGTCCTCAATCAGCCCCAGCATTTT. It is translated as CAISAVLNQPQHF.

The chain is built from TRBV19 and TRBJ2-6; no reliable D call. CDR3 length equals 13 residues. Trimming removed 4 bases at V and 2 bases at J, with 3 bases between. Germline-derived CDR1 and CDR2 are LNHDA and SQIVND (reference sequence). The CDR3 spells CASSNPGANVLTF. CDR3 DNA sequence: TGTGCCAGTAGTAATCCTGGGGCCAACGTCCTGACTTTC. Drawing the rest from reference TRBV19 and TRBJ2-6, the complete variable domain is DGGITQSPKYLFRKEGQNVTLSCEQNLNHDAMYWYRQDPGQGLRLIYYSQIVNDFQKGDIAEGYSVSREKKESFPLTVTSAQKNPTAFYLCASSNPGANVLTFGAGSRLTVL.

This clone has only one observation. The chain has TRBV18 and TRBJ2-5, with D maybe TRBD2 (7 bases). Near its end, the DNA agrees better with TRBJ2-7, so the J call may be wrong. Germline V gene data show CDR1 as KGHSH and CDR2 as LQKENI. The CDR3 length is 15 residues. The CDR3 region is CASSPPAGARDEQYF. Written as DNA, the CDR3 is TGTGCCAGCTCACCACCTGCGGGGGCGCGCGACGAGCAGTACTTC.

The CDR3 DNA is TGTGCCGTTGCGGGACGGAGCGAGCCTTATAACACTGAAGCTTTCTTT. Protein: CAVAGRSEPYNTEAFF. The chain is built from TRBV10-3 and TRBJ1-1, with D possibly matching TRBD1 (5 bases). This CDR3 comprises 16 residues. Germline assignment: CDR1 ENHRY and CDR2 SYGVKD. The V gene lost 11 bases and the J gene lost 2 bases, with 24 bases spanning the gap.

The rearrangement uses TRBV11-2 and TRBJ2-4; TRBD2 is a possible D gene (5 bases). The V end lost 2 bases, the J end lost 0 bases, and 20 bases lay between the germline ends. The CDR3 runs 19 residues. CDR1 is SGHAT, CDR2 FQNNGV, per germline. CDR3 in amino acids: CASSLRLSSARGAKNIQYF. DNA of the CDR3: TGTGCCAGCAGCTTACGCCTATCCTCAGCACGGGGAGCCAAAAACATTCAGTACTTC.

The rearrangement links TRBV6-6 to TRBJ2-4; TRBD1 agrees at 7 bases. From germline, CDR1 is MNHNY and CDR2 SVGAGI (reference sequence). J lost 11 bases, V lost 7 bases, and 11 bases had no gene match. This CDR3 has 13 amino acids. The CDR3 spells CASTPVGQGVQYF. CDR3 bases: TGTGCCAGCACTCCCGTTGGGCAGGGGGTTCAGTACTTC.

The CDR3 DNA follows: TGTGCCAGCAGTTACGCCGGGACAGCGAACACCGGGGAGCTGTTTTTT. The encoded protein is CASSYAGTANTGELFF. The chain uses TRBV6-6 and TRBJ2-2; 7 bases are a match to TRBD1. CDR1 and CDR2 from the germline V gene are MNHNY and SVGAGI (reference sequence). CDR3 size: 16 residues. V lost 2 bases, J lost 0 bases, and 3 bases stayed unmatched.